The rows below give T cell receptor beta chains drawn from one sample of a study of T cell responses to AZD1222 COVID-19 vaccine. Sequenced by immunoSEQ multiplex PCR; TCRdb stores in-frame clones only, minus some. The table records tens of thousands of clones, 90% of them present only once. The source was peripheral blood, collected 28 days after the second AZD1222 dose. Every receptor here comes from an adult who received the AZD1222 COVID-19 vaccine. Both conserved end residues are part of each CDR3. D genes are given only for firm matches. Clone size is given for some rows only: seen once, a few or many times, or a class if the clone is expanded.

CDR3nt,CDR3aa,len,d_gene,abundance,v_gene,j_gene
TGCGCCAGCAGCTTATCGTCCGACGGGTACAATGAGCAGTTCTTC,CASSLSSDGYNEQFF,15,-,-,TRBV5-1,TRBJ2-1
TGTGCCGGCAGTTACTGGGTGGCAAACCTCAATCAGCCCCAGCATTTT,CAGSYWVANLNQPQHF,16,-,-,TRBV6-2/TRBV6-3,TRBJ1-5
TGTGCCAGCAGTTACTGGCCCGAGAGCTCCTACGAGCAGTACTTC,CASSYWPESSYEQYF,15,-,once,TRBV6-8,TRBJ2-7
TGCGCCAGCAGCTTGGTCGGGGGGGCCAACGTCCTGACTTTC,CASSLVGGANVLTF,14,-,-,TRBV5-1,TRBJ2-6
TGCGCCAGCATTCCATCCGAGACTAGCGCCGGCACAGATACGCAGTATTTT,CASIPSETSAGTDTQYF,17,TRBD2,-,TRBV23-1,TRBJ2-3
TGTGCCAGCAGCCAAGCGGGGGGGAGCACAGATACGCAGTATTTT,CASSQAGGSTDTQYF,15,TRBD2,-,TRBV7-6,TRBJ2-3
TGCAGCGTTGCTGGGACCACTGAAGCTTTCTTT,CSVAGTTEAFF,11,-,few,TRBV29-1,TRBJ1-1
TGTGCCACCACCGACAGGGCCGCCGGGGAGCTGTTTTTT,CATTDRAAGELFF,13,TRBD1,-,TRBV19,TRBJ2-2
TGTGCCACCAGCAGAGATGTCAACGGCCCTAGTTATGAGCAGTTCTTC,CATSRDVNGPSYEQFF,16,-,-,TRBV15,TRBJ2-1
TGCGCCAGCAGTGAGGCCCCTAGTAACACTGAAGCTTTCTTT,CASSEAPSNTEAFF,14,-,-,TRBV10-2,TRBJ1-1
TGCGCCAGCAGCTTGGTCGGGGCACAAATGAACACTGAAGCTTTCTTT,CASSLVGAQMNTEAFF,16,-,few,TRBV5-1,TRBJ1-1
TGTGCCAGTAGACAGACAGGGGAGGGGGGAAACACTGAAGCTTTCTTT,CASRQTGEGGNTEAFF,16,TRBD1,-,TRBV19,TRBJ1-1
TGTGCCAGCAGCCAACGGACCTTAGCGGGGGGGCCGGAGGATACGCAGTATTTT,CASSQRTLAGGPEDTQYF,18,TRBD2,-,TRBV4-2,TRBJ2-3
TGTGCCAGCAGCCAATACCCAGGGGGTACTGAAGCTTTCTTT,CASSQYPGGTEAFF,14,TRBD1,-,TRBV3-1/TRBV3-2,TRBJ1-1
TGTGCCAGCAGCTTGGGGACTAGCGGGGGTTATGAGCAGTACTTC,CASSLGTSGGYEQYF,15,TRBD2,-,TRBV5-6,TRBJ2-7
TGTGCCAGCTCACCACAGGGAGGAAGGAGCAATCAGCCCCAGCATTTT,CASSPQGGRSNQPQHF,16,-,once,TRBV18,TRBJ1-5
TGTGCCAGCAGCCCCAAGGGACAGGGGGCTGGCACTGAAGCTTTCTTT,CASSPKGQGAGTEAFF,16,TRBD1,-,TRBV5-4,TRBJ1-1
TGTGCCTGGAGCCATTTCTTGGCGGGGGCCCACTATGGCTACACCTTC,CAWSHFLAGAHYGYTF,16,-,-,TRBV30,TRBJ1-2
TGCGCCAGCAGCTACGGGACAGGGGGCGAGCCCCAGCATTTT,CASSYGTGGEPQHF,14,TRBD1,-,TRBV5-1,TRBJ1-5
TGTGCCAGTAGTCCAGCCGGGACAGGGGCGCACGGGGCCAACGTCCTGACTTTC,CASSPAGTGAHGANVLTF,18,TRBD1,-,TRBV19,TRBJ2-6
TGTGCCAGCAGCTTAGCCCGAGGAAGCAATCAGCCCCAGCATTTT,CASSLARGSNQPQHF,15,-,-,TRBV7-8,TRBJ1-5
TGTGCCAGCAGGGACACCCAGACAGGGGGCGCAGGCACTGAAGCTTTCTTT,CASRDTQTGGAGTEAFF,17,TRBD1,-,TRBV6-4,TRBJ1-1
TGTGCCAGCAGCACCCGTGGCAGGGGGGCCGGAAACACCATATATTTT,CASSTRGRGAGNTIYF,16,TRBD1,-,TRBV9,TRBJ1-3
TGCAGCGTTGAAGAGTCGGGAACTGGCTATGGCTACACCTTC,CSVEESGTGYGYTF,14,-,-,TRBV29-1,TRBJ1-2
TGCGCCAGCAGCTCTACCTTAGCGGGGTCTTCCTACAATGAGCAGTTCTTC,CASSSTLAGSSYNEQFF,17,TRBD2,once,TRBV5-1,TRBJ2-1
TGTGCCAGCAGACCCAGGGCGGGACTAGCGGGGGTTAGCCAAGAGACCCAGTACTTC,CASRPRAGLAGVSQETQYF,19,TRBD2,-,TRBV3-1/TRBV3-2,TRBJ2-5
TGTGCCAGCAGAAGCGCCGTTGGGAGGGCAGATACGCAGTATTTT,CASRSAVGRADTQYF,15,TRBD2,-,TRBV7-2,TRBJ2-3
TGTGCCAGCTCACTTGACAGACGCAATCAGCCCCAGCATTTT,CASSLDRRNQPQHF,14,-,-,TRBV18,TRBJ1-5
TGTGCCAGCAGCTTGAGGCCGATCCGGGGGGAGACCCAGTACTTC,CASSLRPIRGETQYF,15,-,once,TRBV5-5,TRBJ2-5
TGTGCCAGCAGTTACTTAGGGGGGAATCAGCCCCAGCATTTT,CASSYLGGNQPQHF,14,-,-,TRBV6-2/TRBV6-3,TRBJ1-5
TGTGCCAGCAGTTTAGTAGGGGGAGATGGCTACACCTTC,CASSLVGGDGYTF,13,-,-,TRBV12-3/TRBV12-4,TRBJ1-2
TGTGCCAGCAGCGTTTCTCTTAGGGAGACCCAGTACTTC,CASSVSLRETQYF,13,-,-,TRBV9,TRBJ2-5
TGTGCCAGCAGCTTATCAGGGCTGGCGCTATTCAATGAGCAGTTCTTC,CASSLSGLALFNEQFF,16,-,-,TRBV7-2,TRBJ2-1
TGTGCCAGCAGTGAATCGGGTAGTAATGGCTACACCTTC,CASSESGSNGYTF,13,-,-,TRBV6-1,TRBJ1-2
TGTGCTAGTGGTTTGGGACAGGGTTATCAGCCCCAGCATTTT,CASGLGQGYQPQHF,14,TRBD1,few,TRBV12-5,TRBJ1-5
TGTGCCAGCAGTTATTATAGCAATCAGCCCCAGCATTTT,CASSYYSNQPQHF,13,-,-,TRBV6-2/TRBV6-3,TRBJ1-5
TGTGCCAGCAGTCAGATAGCGGGTCCTTACGAGCAGTACTTC,CASSQIAGPYEQYF,14,TRBD2,-,TRBV27,TRBJ2-7
TGTGCCAGCAGACCTTCAGGCTTCTATGGCTACACCTTC,CASRPSGFYGYTF,13,-,-,TRBV27,TRBJ1-2
TGTGCCAGCAGCGCCGTTAGCGGGGGGGTACAAGAGACCCAGTACTTC,CASSAVSGGVQETQYF,16,TRBD2,-,TRBV25-1,TRBJ2-5
TGTGCCAGCAGTGAAGTAAGCCAGGGTCAAGAGACCCAGTACTTC,CASSEVSQGQETQYF,15,-,once,TRBV6-1,TRBJ2-5
TGTGCCAGCAGCAAGACTCACAGTGCAACTAATGAAAAACTGTTTTTT,CASSKTHSATNEKLFF,16,-,-,TRBV5-6,TRBJ1-4
TGTGCCAGCAGCTTAGGGCCATTTGGCTACACCTTC,CASSLGPFGYTF,12,-,-,TRBV7-8,TRBJ1-2
TGTGCCTGGAGGGGTGGGGTAGAGAGCGGGGAGCTGTTTTTT,CAWRGGVESGELFF,14,-,-,TRBV30,TRBJ2-2
TGTGCCACCAGTGAGGGTAACGGGGAGACCCAGTACTTC,CATSEGNGETQYF,13,-,-,TRBV15,TRBJ2-5
TGTGCCAGCAGCATGGACAGGGGCCCTGCTGGCTACACCTTC,CASSMDRGPAGYTF,14,TRBD1,-,TRBV7-2,TRBJ1-2
TGTGCCAGCAGCACGCGAGGACAGGGATCTGGCTCCTACAATGAGCAGTTCTTC,CASSTRGQGSGSYNEQFF,18,TRBD1,-,TRBV3-1/TRBV3-2,TRBJ2-1
TGTGCTAGTGGACGCCCGGGAATGAACACTGAAGCTTTCTTT,CASGRPGMNTEAFF,14,-,-,TRBV12-5,TRBJ1-1
TGCGCCAGCAGCTTGGATAGGCAGGGGAAACTGTTTTTT,CASSLDRQGKLFF,13,-,-,TRBV5-1,TRBJ1-4
TGTGCCAGCAGTTTATTGGGGGAAGCTTTCTTT,CASSLLGEAFF,11,-,once,TRBV6-5,TRBJ1-1
TGTGCCACCAGCCGGGGACAGGGTGGGAACACCATATATTTT,CATSRGQGGNTIYF,14,TRBD1,-,TRBV15,TRBJ1-3
TGTGCCAGCAGCCAAGAGGAGACAGTGACCTTTGAAAAACTGTTTTTT,CASSQEETVTFEKLFF,16,-,once,TRBV4-2,TRBJ1-4
TGTGCCAGCAGGCAAGGGTACGAGAATGAGCAGTTCTTC,CASRQGYENEQFF,13,-,few,TRBV2,TRBJ2-1
TGTGCCAGCAGCTTAGGGCAAAGCTACGAGCAGTACTTC,CASSLGQSYEQYF,13,-,-,TRBV11-3,TRBJ2-7
TGTGCCAGCAGCGCCTCTTCGGGACAAGCCAATTCACCCCTCCACTTT,CASSASSGQANSPLHF,16,-,-,TRBV9,TRBJ1-6